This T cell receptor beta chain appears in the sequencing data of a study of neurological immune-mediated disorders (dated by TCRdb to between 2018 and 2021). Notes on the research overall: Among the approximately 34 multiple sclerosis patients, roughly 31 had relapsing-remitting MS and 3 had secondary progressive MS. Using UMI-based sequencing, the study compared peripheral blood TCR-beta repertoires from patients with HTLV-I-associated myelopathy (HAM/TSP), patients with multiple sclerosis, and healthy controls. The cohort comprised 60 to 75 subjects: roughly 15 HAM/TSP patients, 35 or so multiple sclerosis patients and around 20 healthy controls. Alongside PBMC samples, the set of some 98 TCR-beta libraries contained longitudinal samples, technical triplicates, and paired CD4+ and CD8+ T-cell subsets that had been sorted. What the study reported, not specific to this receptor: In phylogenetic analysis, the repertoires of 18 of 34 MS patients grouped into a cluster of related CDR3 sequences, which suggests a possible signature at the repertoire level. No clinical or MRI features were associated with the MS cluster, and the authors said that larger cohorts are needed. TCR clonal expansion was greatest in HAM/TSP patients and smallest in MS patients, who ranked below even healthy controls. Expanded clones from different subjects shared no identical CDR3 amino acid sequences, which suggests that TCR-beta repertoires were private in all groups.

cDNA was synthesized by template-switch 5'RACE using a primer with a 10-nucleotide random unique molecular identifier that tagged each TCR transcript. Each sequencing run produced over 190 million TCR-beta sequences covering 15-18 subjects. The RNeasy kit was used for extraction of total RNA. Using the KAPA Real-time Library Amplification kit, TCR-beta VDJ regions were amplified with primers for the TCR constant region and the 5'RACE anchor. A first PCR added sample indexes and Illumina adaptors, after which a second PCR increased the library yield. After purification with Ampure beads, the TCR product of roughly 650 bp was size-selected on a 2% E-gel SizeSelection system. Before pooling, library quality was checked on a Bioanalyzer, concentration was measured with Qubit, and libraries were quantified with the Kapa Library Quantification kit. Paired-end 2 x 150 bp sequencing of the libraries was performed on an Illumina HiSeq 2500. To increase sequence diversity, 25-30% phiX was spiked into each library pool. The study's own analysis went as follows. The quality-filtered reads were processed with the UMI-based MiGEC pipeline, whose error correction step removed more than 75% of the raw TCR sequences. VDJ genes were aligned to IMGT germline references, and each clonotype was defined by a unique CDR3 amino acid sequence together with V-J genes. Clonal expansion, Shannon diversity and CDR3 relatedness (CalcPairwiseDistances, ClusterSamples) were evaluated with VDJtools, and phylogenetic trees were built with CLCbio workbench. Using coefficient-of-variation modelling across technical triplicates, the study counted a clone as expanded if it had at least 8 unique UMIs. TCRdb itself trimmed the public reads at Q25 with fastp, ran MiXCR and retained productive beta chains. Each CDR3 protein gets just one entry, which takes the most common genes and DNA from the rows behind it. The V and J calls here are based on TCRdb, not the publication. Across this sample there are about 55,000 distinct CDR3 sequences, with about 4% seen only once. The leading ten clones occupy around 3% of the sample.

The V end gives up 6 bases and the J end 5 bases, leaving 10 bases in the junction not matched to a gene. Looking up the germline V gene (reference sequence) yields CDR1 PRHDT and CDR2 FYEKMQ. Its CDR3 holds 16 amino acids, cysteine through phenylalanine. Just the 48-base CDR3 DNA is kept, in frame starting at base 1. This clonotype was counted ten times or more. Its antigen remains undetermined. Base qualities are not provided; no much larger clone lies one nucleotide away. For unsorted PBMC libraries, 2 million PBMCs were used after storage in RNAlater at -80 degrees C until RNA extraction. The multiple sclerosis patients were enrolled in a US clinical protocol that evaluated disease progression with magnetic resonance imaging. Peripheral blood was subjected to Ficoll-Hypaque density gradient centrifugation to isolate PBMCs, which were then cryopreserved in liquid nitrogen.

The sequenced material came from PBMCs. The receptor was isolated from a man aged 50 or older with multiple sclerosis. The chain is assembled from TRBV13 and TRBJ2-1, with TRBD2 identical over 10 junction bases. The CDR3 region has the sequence CASSYTGTSVHNEQFF. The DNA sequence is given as TGTGCCAGCAGTTACACCGGGACTAGCGTACACAATGAGCAGTTCTTC.